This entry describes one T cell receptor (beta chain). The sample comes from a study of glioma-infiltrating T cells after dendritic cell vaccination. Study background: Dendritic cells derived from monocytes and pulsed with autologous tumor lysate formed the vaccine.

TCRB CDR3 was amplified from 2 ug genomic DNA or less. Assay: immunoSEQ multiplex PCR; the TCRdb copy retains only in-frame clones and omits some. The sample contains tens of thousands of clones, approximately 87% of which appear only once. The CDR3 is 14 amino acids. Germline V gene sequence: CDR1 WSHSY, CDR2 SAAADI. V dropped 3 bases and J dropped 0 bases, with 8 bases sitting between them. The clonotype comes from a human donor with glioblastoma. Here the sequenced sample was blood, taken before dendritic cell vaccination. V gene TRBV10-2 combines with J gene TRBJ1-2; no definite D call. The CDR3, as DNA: TGCGCCAGCAGTGATACAGCAACTAACTATGGCTACACCTTC. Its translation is CASSDTATNYGYTF.